The 32 T cell receptor beta chains presented below share a single source sample, sequenced in a study of OX40 agonist ivuxolimab in advanced cancers. Library preparation used the immunoSEQ multiplex PCR assay. TCRdb took this table from immuneACCESS and kept in-frame rearrangements with V and J called. Such tables lack part of the clones; where checked against another copy, unresolved V genes explain under half of the gap, and the rest is unexplained. For this sample there are tens of thousands of clones; around 87% appear just once. Clones ranked in the top ten supply roughly 4% of the sample. The sample in question was CD4+ or CD8+ T cells sorted from blood, obtained in a trial of the OX40 agonist ivuxolimab. These receptors were obtained from an adult with an advanced solid tumor such as melanoma, head and neck, liver or kidney cancer.

This chain links TRBV7-3 with TRBJ2-2; D perhaps matches TRBD1 (6 bases). Germline CDR1 and CDR2: SGHTA and FQGTGA. Trimming left V 3 bases short and J 7 bases short, with 12 bases between. The CDR3 sequence is 14 residues long. The CDR3 nucleotides read TGTGCCAGCAGCTTCAGCAGGGACAACGGGGAGCTGTTTTTT. This sequence encodes CASSFSRDNGELFF. Drawing the rest from reference TRBV7-3 and TRBJ2-2, the complete variable domain is GAGVSQTPSNKVTEKGKYVELRCDPISGHTALYWYRQSLGQGPEFLIYFQGTGAADDSGLPNDRFFAVRPEGSVSTLKIQRTERGDSAVYLCASSFSRDNGELFFGEGSRLTVL.

The rearrangement joins TRBV2 to TRBJ1-4, with a weak D call TRBD1 (5 bases). CDR1 SNHLY and CDR2 FYNNEI come from the germline V gene. Trimming left V 4 bases short and J 10 bases short, with 16 bases between. This CDR3 contains 14 residues. CDR3 amino acids: CASSGQFAQGKLFF. In DNA form, the CDR3 reads TGTGCCAGCAGTGGTCAGTTCGCGCAGGGAAAACTGTTTTTT.

The gene calls are TRBV2 and TRBJ1-6, with 7 nucleotides matching TRBD1. The germline V gene has CDR1 SNHLY and CDR2 FYNNEI. V shed 4 bases, J shed 7 bases, and the junction held 10 bases outside the gene matches. The CDR3 is 16 amino acids. The DNA of the CDR3 is TGTGCCAGCAGTGTAGAGGGGGCAGGAGTAAATTCACCCCTCCACTTT. Its protein product is CASSVEGAGVNSPLHF.

CDR3 amino acids: CASSSGTPGGTDTQYF. The CDR3, as DNA: TGCGCCAGCAGTTCTGGGACTCCGGGGGGCACAGATACGCAGTATTTT. V gene TRBV5-1 combines with J gene TRBJ2-3, with a tentative D call TRBD2 (6 bases). CDR3 size: 16 residues. The V gene lost 5 bases and the J gene lost 1 base, with 17 bases spanning the gap. In germline, CDR1 is SGHRS, CDR2 YFSETQ.

The gene calls are TRBV19 and TRBJ1-5; the match to TRBD1 covers 7 bases. Germline V gene data show CDR1 as LNHDA and CDR2 as SQIVND (reference sequence). The V segment lost 3 bases and the J segment 7 bases; nucleotides outside the gene matches: 6. The CDR3 sequence is 14 residues long. Written as DNA, the CDR3 is TGTGCCAGTAGTATTTTTACAGGGGACCAGCCCCAGCATTTT. This sequence encodes CASSIFTGDQPQHF. Full variable domain (rest looked up from reference TRBV19 and TRBJ1-5): DGGITQSPKYLFRKEGQNVTLSCEQNLNHDAMYWYRQDPGQGLRLIYYSQIVNDFQKGDIAEGYSVSREKKESFPLTVTSAQKNPTAFYLCASSIFTGDQPQHFGDGTRLSIL.

J is TRBJ1-2 and V is TRBV28; no clear D gene. The CDR3 runs to 14 residues. Between the trimmed V and J ends, which lost 2 bases and 7 bases, there was a span of 14 bases. Per the germline V gene, CDR1 is MDHEN and CDR2 is SYDVKM. The CDR3 spells CASSLAPQASGYTF. The CDR3 DNA reads TGTGCCAGCAGTTTAGCCCCCCAAGCAAGTGGCTACACCTTC.

The rearrangement links TRBV29-1 to TRBJ2-3; the D is unclear. CDR3 size: 13 residues. Germline values: CDR1 SQVTM, CDR2 ANQGSEA. With 7 bases removed from V and 2 bases from J, the gap between germline ends came to 13 bases. Here the CDR3 DNA reads TGCAGCGGGGGTAATGTCCCCACAGATACGCAGTATTTT. Amino acid sequence: CSGGNVPTDTQYF.

The sample holds a few counts of this clone. This chain uses TRBV7-2 with TRBJ1-2; possibly TRBD1 for D (5 bases). Germline V CDR1 and CDR2: SGHTA, FQGNSA. This CDR3 has 13 amino acids. V dropped 5 bases and J dropped 4 bases, with 11 bases sitting between them. The CDR3 region is CASSPDGGYGYTF. The CDR3 bases are TGTGCCAGCAGCCCGGACGGGGGCTATGGCTACACCTTC. Using reference TRBV7-2 and TRBJ1-2 for the parts outside the CDR3, the full variable domain is GAGVSQSPSNKVTEKGKDVELRCDPISGHTALYWYRQSLGQGLEFLIYFQGNSAPDKSGLPSDRFSAERTGGSVSTLTIQRTQQEDSAVYLCASSPDGGYGYTFGSGTRLTVV.

This clone was found a few times. The chain combines TRBV5-1 with TRBJ2-2, with D possibly TRBD2 on 6 matching bases. The germline V gene has CDR1 SGHRS and CDR2 YFSETQ. This CDR3 is 15 amino acids long. Trimming removed 0 bases at V and 4 bases at J, with 10 bases between. The CDR3 spells CASSLVRDTTGELFF. For the CDR3, the DNA is TGCGCCAGCAGCTTGGTGCGGGATACCACCGGGGAGCTGTTTTTT.

The chain carries TRBV19 and TRBJ1-3, with 9 bases fitting TRBD1. With 6 bases clipped from V and 4 bases from J, the junction kept 10 bases outside the gene matches. CDR1 LNHDA and CDR2 SQIVND come from the germline V gene (reference sequence). CDR3 length: 16 residues. CDR3 sequence (DNA): TGTGCCAGTAGGATACAGGGGGCTCTACTCGGAAACACCATATATTTT. This encodes CASRIQGALLGNTIYF. Full variable domain (remainder filled in from reference TRBV19 and TRBJ1-3): DGGITQSPKYLFRKEGQNVTLSCEQNLNHDAMYWYRQDPGQGLRLIYYSQIVNDFQKGDIAEGYSVSREKKESFPLTVTSAQKNPTAFYLCASRIQGALLGNTIYFGEGSWLTVV.

There are a few counts of this clone. J is TRBJ1-5 and V is TRBV9, with D unclear. The CDR3 is 13 residues long. The V gene lost 0 bases and the J gene lost 5 bases, with 6 bases spanning the gap. The germline V gene encodes CDR1 SGDLS and CDR2 YYNGEE. The CDR3, as DNA: TGTGCCAGCAGCGTAGACACGGATCAGCCCCAGCATTTT. Translating it yields CASSVDTDQPQHF.

The chain couples TRBV6-6 to TRBJ1-4; the match to TRBD1 covers 10 bases. The V gene end was trimmed by 5 bases and the J gene end by 6 bases; junction bases not matched to a gene: 6. The CDR3 is 15 amino acids. Germline assignment: CDR1 MNHNY and CDR2 SVGAGI (reference sequence). The CDR3 DNA reads as TGTGCCAGCAGTGATTGGGACAGGGGTGATGAAAAACTGTTTTTT. It translates to CASSDWDRGDEKLFF.

The chain is built from TRBV5-1 and TRBJ1-4, with 7 bases aligning to TRBD1. CDR3 size: 15 residues. Germline V gene lookup returns CDR1 SGHRS and CDR2 YFSETQ. Trimming cost V 4 bases and J 8 bases; bases outside gene matches: 11. CDR3 sequence reads: CASSTMTGREEKLFF. CDR3 DNA sequence: TGCGCCAGCAGCACTATGACAGGGAGAGAAGAAAAACTGTTTTTT.

The chain couples TRBV4-2 to TRBJ1-4; TRBD1 matches at 8 bases. Looked up from germline, CDR1 is LGHNA and CDR2 is YNFKEQ. The J segment lost 3 bases and the V segment lost 0 bases, leaving 3 bases of the junction unmatched. The CDR3 extends over 16 amino acids. The CDR3 protein is CASSQDRGRANEKLFF. DNA for the CDR3: TGTGCCAGCAGCCAAGACAGGGGGCGAGCTAATGAAAAACTGTTTTTT.

The chain is built from TRBV6-5 and TRBJ2-5; 7 nucleotides agree with TRBD2. J lost 5 bases, V lost 2 bases, and 8 bases had no gene match. This CDR3 comprises 15 residues. Germline CDR1 MNHEY, CDR2 SVGAGI. CDR3 protein: CASSYLSGGLETQYF. Here the CDR3 DNA reads TGTGCCAGCAGTTACCTCTCGGGAGGCCTTGAGACCCAGTACTTC.

The rearrangement uses TRBV27 and TRBJ1-2; 8 bases match TRBD1. The CDR3 has 13 amino acids. Trimming took 6 bases from V and 6 from J; bases not matched to a gene: 6. Germline V lookup: CDR1 MNHEY, CDR2 SMNVEV (reference sequence). The DNA for the CDR3 is TGTGCCAGCAGAACGGACAGGGCCCATGGCTACACCTTC. Translation gives CASRTDRAHGYTF.

This chain connects TRBV18 to TRBJ2-5, with D possibly TRBD1 on 6 matching bases. The CDR3 length is 15 residues. Germline V gene sequence: CDR1 KGHSH, CDR2 LQKENI. The V gene lost 4 bases and the J gene lost 6 bases, with 18 bases spanning the gap. CDR3 amino acids: CASSQDSGGWQTQYF. The CDR3, as DNA: TGTGCCAGCTCACAGGACAGTGGGGGTTGGCAGACCCAGTACTTC. Using reference TRBV18 and TRBJ2-5 for the parts outside the CDR3, the full variable domain is NAGVMQNPRHLVRRRGQEARLRCSPMKGHSHVYWYRQLPEEGLKFMVYLQKENIIDESGMPKERFSAEFPKEGPSILRIQQVVRGDSAAYFCASSQDSGGWQTQYFGPGTRLLVL.

The V gene is TRBV4-1, the J gene TRBJ1-2; TRBD1 is a possible D gene (6 bases). Trimming shortened V by 2 bases and J by 7 bases, and 14 bases separated the two germline ends. The length of the CDR3 is 14 residues. Germline values: CDR1 MGHRA, CDR2 YSYEKL. In DNA form, the CDR3 reads TGCGCCAGCAGCCAAAGTCAAGGGGGGCTTGGCTACACCTTC. It codes for CASSQSQGGLGYTF.

The CDR3 coding sequence is TGTGCCAGCAGCTCACAGGGAATTGGCGAAAAACTGTTTTTT. Translation: CASSSQGIGEKLFF. The V gene is TRBV7-2, the J gene TRBJ1-4, with a tentative D call TRBD1 (6 bases). The CDR3 is made up of 14 amino acids. Trimming stripped 4 bases from V and 8 bases from J, with 14 bases between. The germline V gene encodes CDR1 SGHTA and CDR2 FQGNSA.

This chain connects TRBV9 to TRBJ1-2; 8 bases line up with TRBD1. After removal of 2 bases from V and 7 bases from J, the junction contained 7 bases not matched to a gene. Germline V lookup: CDR1 SGDLS, CDR2 YYNGEE. The CDR3 runs 14 residues. The CDR3 region is CASSVGDRQSGYTF. The CDR3 nucleotides are TGTGCCAGCAGCGTTGGGGACAGGCAAAGTGGCTACACCTTC. The full variable domain, in which reference TRBV9 and TRBJ1-2 provide the parts outside the CDR3, is DSGVTQTPKHLITATGQRVTLRCSPRSGDLSVYWYQQSLDQGLQFLIQYYNGEERAKGNILERFSAQQFPDLHSELNLSSLELGDSALYFCASSVGDRQSGYTFGSGTRLTVV.

This clone has a handful of counts. The DNA for the CDR3 is TGTGCCTCCCTCCCCCGGCCGGGGTCGGAGACCCAGTACTTC. Translation gives CASLPRPGSETQYF. This chain joins TRBV5-5 and TRBJ2-5; D is possibly TRBD2 (5 bases). Germline values: CDR1 SGHKS, CDR2 YYEKEE (reference sequence). Trimming stripped 10 bases from V and 5 bases from J, with 21 bases between. The CDR3 covers 14 residues.

The chain uses TRBV19 and TRBJ2-3; 9 nucleotides agree with TRBD1. CDR1 is LNHDA and CDR2 is SQIVND in the germline V gene (reference sequence). The CDR3 is made up of 15 amino acids. J was trimmed by 7 bases and V by 8 bases; bases with no gene match: 13. The CDR3 DNA follows: TGTGCCAGTCGACCGGGACAGGGATCGAAGAATACGCAGTATTTT. Translation: CASRPGQGSKNTQYF.

The genes are TRBV29-1 and TRBJ1-4; weak D call: TRBD1 (5 bases). The CDR3 has 12 residues. Per the germline V gene, CDR1 is SQVTM and CDR2 is ANQGSEA. Trimming removed 6 bases from V and 5 bases from J, with 10 bases in between. CDR3 residues: CSVAGGNEKLFF. The CDR3, as DNA: TGCAGCGTCGCGGGGGGGAATGAAAAACTGTTTTTT.

The CDR3 nucleotides are TGTGCCAGCACTCCTGGGACAGTCGGTTCACCCCTCCACTTT. Translated: CASTPGTVGSPLHF. The chain joins TRBV25-1 to TRBJ1-6; 7 positions agree with TRBD1. The CDR3 is 14 residues long. Losses at the gene ends were 7 bases for V and 9 bases for J; bases not matched to a gene: 9. Per the germline V gene, CDR1 is MGHDK and CDR2 is SYGVNS.

The rearrangement uses TRBV5-4 and TRBJ1-1; tentatively, D is TRBD1 (5 bases). This CDR3 comprises 15 residues. Trimming took 3 bases from V and 0 from J, leaving 12 bases between them. The germline gives CDR1 SGHNT, CDR2 YYREEE (reference sequence). CDR3 in amino acids: CASSSPGRVNTEAFF. For the CDR3, the DNA is TGTGCCAGCAGCTCCCCGGGCAGGGTGAACACTGAAGCTTTCTTT.

This chain links TRBV29-1 with TRBJ2-3; D is ambiguous. This CDR3 spans 10 amino acids. V was trimmed by 7 bases and J by 6 bases, leaving 8 bases between them. Germline V CDR1 and CDR2: SQVTM, ANQGSEA. The CDR3: CSGELDTQYF. The DNA for the CDR3 is TGCAGCGGGGAATTGGATACGCAGTATTTT.

The CDR3 DNA reads as TGTGCCAGCAGCTTACCCGGTCTTTCAGGCTACACCTTC. It specifies CASSLPGLSGYTF. The chain recombines TRBV11-3 with TRBJ1-2; D is uncertain. V shed 2 bases and J shed 8 bases, with 12 bases lying between them. The CDR3 has 13 residues. Germline CDR1 and CDR2: SGHNT and YENEEA.

The chain recombines TRBV4-1 with TRBJ1-5; D not certain. Germline V lookup: CDR1 MGHRA, CDR2 YSYEKL. V was shortened by 4 bases and J by 1 base, with 11 bases between the two germline ends. The CDR3 totals 15 residues. DNA for the CDR3: TGCGCCAGCAGCCCCTCCCAGCGGAGCAATCAGCCCCAGCATTTT. Amino acids: CASSPSQRSNQPQHF.

The chain joins TRBV19 to TRBJ1-4; a possible D gene is TRBD1 (5 bases). The V end lost 1 base, the J end lost 10 bases, and 19 bases lay between the germline ends. CDR3 size: 16 residues. CDR1 is LNHDA and CDR2 is SQIVND in the germline V gene (reference sequence). CDR3 bases: TGTGCCAGTAGTATAGGAAGCGGGGCGCGTTCGCGAAAACTGTTTTTT. Translating it yields CASSIGSGARSRKLFF.

The chain employs TRBV7-9 and TRBJ2-7, with unresolved D. The CDR3 runs 13 residues. Germline values: CDR1 SEHNR, CDR2 FQNEAQ (reference sequence). V was pared by 5 bases and J by 3 bases, with 11 bases between. CDR3 loop: CASSRSADYEQYF. The CDR3 nucleotides are TGTGCCAGCAGCCGCTCGGCAGACTACGAGCAGTACTTC.

V gene TRBV6-5 combines with J gene TRBJ1-1; D gene ambiguous. V was shortened by 4 bases and J by 5 bases, with 11 bases between the two germline ends. The CDR3 is made up of 13 amino acids. Germline CDR1 is MNHEY and CDR2 is SVGAGI. Written as DNA, the CDR3 is TGTGCCAGCAGTTGGAAGGGTGGGACTGAAGCTTTCTTT. Its translation is CASSWKGGTEAFF.

The genes are TRBV19 and TRBJ1-5, with D hard to call. Trimming left V 5 bases short and J 4 bases short, with 15 bases between. This CDR3 has 15 amino acids. Per the germline V gene, CDR1 is LNHDA and CDR2 is SQIVND (reference sequence). Here the CDR3 reads CASSSWSAENQPQHF. The CDR3 DNA reads as TGTGCCAGTAGTTCTTGGTCAGCGGAAAATCAGCCCCAGCATTTT. The full variable domain, its missing parts supplied by reference TRBV19 and TRBJ1-5, is DGGITQSPKYLFRKEGQNVTLSCEQNLNHDAMYWYRQDPGQGLRLIYYSQIVNDFQKGDIAEGYSVSREKKESFPLTVTSAQKNPTAFYLCASSSWSAENQPQHFGDGTRLSIL.